This T cell receptor (beta chain) was retrieved from a study of T cells in Graves' hyperthyroidism and ophthalmopathy. RNA transcripts yielded amplified TCR beta CDR3 regions. In the first-round RT-PCR of the TCR CDR3, the HTBI primer set was used. From the multiplex PCR reads, TCRdb called clonotypes with MiXCR, one entry per CDR3 protein. The table records fewer than 450,000 distinct CDR3 sequences, approximately 14% of them present only once. Trimming removed 5 bases from V and 2 bases from J, with 18 bases in between. Germline V gene data show CDR1 as MDHEN and CDR2 as SYDVKM. The CDR3 totals 16 residues.

The receptor was isolated from an older woman with Graves' ophthalmopathy. The sequencing sample was made of blood. J is TRBJ2-5 and V is TRBV28, with D maybe TRBD2 (6 bases). The CDR3 nucleotides are TGTGCCAGCAGTAGGGCGGGGCGGGCGGGACAAGAGACCCAGTACTTC. It specifies CASSRAGRAGQETQYF.